Shown below are 21 T cell receptor beta chains from a single sample sequenced in a study of neurological immune-mediated disorders (dated by TCRdb to the late 2010s). The protocol used for the library was 5' RACE. The sequencing machine was an Illumina HiSeq 2500. TCRdb reanalyzed the raw reads on its own, using fastp at Q25 for trimming and MiXCR for clone calling, and kept in-frame beta chains. A single entry per CDR3 protein holds the most common genes and DNA from its merged rows. This sample comprises fewer than 30,000 distinct CDR3 sequences, 10% to 15% of them detected only once. Together, the top ten hold less than 15% of the sample. Input material: PBMCs. The receptors here all came from a woman between 55 and 75 years old with HTLV-1-associated myelopathy (HAM/TSP).

This clonotype was detected ten times or more. The chain has TRBV7-2 and TRBJ2-6; D unresolved. CDR1 and CDR2 (germline): SGHTA, FQGNSA. The V and J ends lost 5 bases and 0 bases respectively, with 11 bases between them. The CDR3 sequence is 16 residues long. The CDR3 sequence is CASSLHWGSGANVLTF. CDR3 nucleotide sequence: TGTGCCAGCAGCCTCCATTGGGGCTCTGGGGCCAACGTCCTGACTTTC.

This clonotype came up many times. The conserved final phenylalanine or tryptophan is absent from the CDR3, which likely points to a read error. It is unclear where the CDR3 begins or ends on the DNA, so no DNA is shown, and the CDR3 is as TCRdb lists it. This rearrangement joins TRBV2 to TRBJ2-7. The CDR3 extends over 11 residues, inclusive of both ends. Germline CDR1 and CDR2: SNHLY and FYNNEI. The CDR3 here is CASSDPQDPIL.

At least ten counts were recorded for this clonotype. This chain joins TRBV29-1 and TRBJ2-3, with TRBD2 matching 14 bases. The CDR3 runs 17 residues. The germline V gene has CDR1 SQVTM and CDR2 ANQGSEA. V was pared by 0 bases and J by 2 bases, with 4 bases of the junction left unmatched. Here the CDR3 reads CSVEEEGLAGVTDTQYF. The CDR3 nucleotides read TGCAGCGTTGAAGAAGAGGGACTAGCGGGGGTCACAGATACGCAGTATTTT.

The sample holds many counts of this clonotype. J is TRBJ1-2 and V is TRBV9; D unclear. The CDR3 contains 15 residues. CDR1 and CDR2 from the germline V gene are SGDLS and YYNGEE. The V end lost 0 bases, the J end lost 6 bases, and 15 bases lay between the germline ends. DNA of the CDR3: TGTGCCAGCAGCGTAGATGCTTACCGAGGTGATGGCTACACCTTC. It encodes CASSVDAYRGDGYTF.

This clonotype was detected ten times or more. The chain employs TRBV5-1 and TRBJ2-7, with D tentatively TRBD2 (5 bases). The V gene lost 0 bases and the J gene lost 3 bases, with 19 bases spanning the gap. The CDR3 extends over 17 amino acids. Looked up from germline, CDR1 is SGHRS and CDR2 is YFSETQ. CDR3 in amino acids: CASSLGGRTLNYYEQYF. For the CDR3, the DNA is TGCGCCAGCAGCTTGGGCGGGCGGACCTTAAACTACTACGAGCAGTACTTC.

This clonotype was seen ten or more times. The chain has TRBV7-2 and TRBJ2-1, with D tentatively TRBD1 or TRBD2 (6 bases each). The ends were cut back, 6 bases at V and 2 bases at J, with 11 bases in the middle. The CDR3 has 14 amino acids. The germline V gene has CDR1 SGHTA and CDR2 FQGNSA. The CDR3 bases are TGTGCCAGCAGGGTGGGGGGCCCCTACAATGAGCAGTTCTTC. This codes for CASRVGGPYNEQFF. The full variable domain, its missing parts supplied by reference TRBV7-2 and TRBJ2-1, is GAGVSQSPSNKVTEKGKDVELRCDPISGHTALYWYRQSLGQGLEFLIYFQGNSAPDKSGLPSDRFSAERTGGSVSTLTIQRTQQEDSAVYLCASRVGGPYNEQFFGPGTRLTVL.

This clonotype was observed many times. V usage is TRBV15 and J usage is TRBJ1-2, with 10 nucleotides matching TRBD1. CDR3 length: 15 amino acids. Trimming removed 3 bases from V and 2 bases from J; junction bases left unmatched: 3. CDR1 LNHNV and CDR2 YYDKDF come from the germline V gene (reference sequence). For the CDR3, the DNA is TGTGCCACCAGCAGCCGGGGACAGGGGAACTATGGCTACACCTTC. Its translation: CATSSRGQGNYGYTF.

The rearrangement uses TRBV20-1 and TRBJ2-1; 9 bases align to TRBD1. J was trimmed by 12 bases and V by 6 bases; bases with no gene match: 9. From germline, CDR1 is DFQATT and CDR2 SNEGSKA (reference sequence). The CDR3 spans 12 residues. The CDR3 sequence is CSAPQATGGQFF. CDR3 nucleotides: TGCAGTGCCCCTCAGGCGACAGGGGGGCAGTTCTTC.

In its sample, this clonotype was seen many times. The gene calls are TRBV7-2 and TRBJ2-2, with D perhaps TRBD1 (6 bases). Trimming cost V 5 bases and J 6 bases, with 10 bases left between them. CDR1 and CDR2 (germline): SGHTA, FQGNSA. CDR3 size: 13 residues. The chain's CDR3 is CASSNNRAGELFF. DNA for the CDR3: TGTGCCAGCAGCAACAACAGGGCCGGGGAGCTGTTTTTT.

This chain uses TRBV7-3 with TRBJ2-1; no clear D. This CDR3 comprises 15 residues. Trimming cost V 5 bases and J 3 bases, with 14 bases left between them. Germline CDR1 SGHTA, CDR2 FQGTGA. CDR3 sequence reads: CASSIGNSSYNEQFF. In nucleotides, the CDR3 is TGTGCCAGCAGCATTGGGAATAGCAGCTACAATGAGCAGTTCTTC.

V usage is TRBV6-1 and J usage is TRBJ2-1, with D tentatively TRBD1 (6 bases). The CDR3 totals 17 residues. The germline gives CDR1 MNHNS, CDR2 SASEGT. Trimming stripped 0 bases from V and 7 bases from J, with 19 bases between. DNA for the CDR3: TGTGCCAGCAGTGAAGCGCCAACAGGGATAGGGGGAAATGAGCAGTTCTTC. This codes for CASSEAPTGIGGNEQFF.

At least ten counts were recorded for this clonotype. The chain carries TRBV5-1 and TRBJ1-2; TRBD1 might be the D (6 bases). The CDR3 is made up of 14 amino acids. Germline CDR1 and CDR2: SGHRS and YFSETQ. V was shortened by 4 bases and J by 4 bases, with 14 bases between the two germline ends. Here the CDR3 reads CASSPQGSGYGYTF. CDR3 sequence (DNA): TGCGCCAGCAGCCCCCAGGGGTCGGGCTATGGCTACACCTTC. Combining the CDR3 with reference TRBV5-1 and TRBJ1-2 gives the whole variable domain KAGVTQTPRYLIKTRGQQVTLSCSPISGHRSVSWYQQTPGQGLQFLFEYFSETQRNKGNFPGRFSGRQFSNSRSEMNVSTLELGDSALYLCASSPQGSGYGYTFGSGTRLTVV.

This clonotype showed up many times. The V call is TRBV20-1, the J call TRBJ2-5; TRBD2 might be the D (5 bases). Germline CDR1 and CDR2: DFQATT and SNEGSKA (reference sequence). V lost 5 bases to trimming and J lost 4 bases, with 8 bases between them. The CDR3 covers 11 residues. The CDR3 region is CSAGERETQYF. CDR3 bases: TGCAGTGCTGGGGAGCGAGAGACCCAGTACTTC.

At least ten counts were recorded for this clonotype. The chain has TRBV5-4 and TRBJ1-4, with D unresolved. The CDR3 contains 13 residues. The V gene's germline CDR1 is SGHNT and CDR2 YYREEE (reference sequence). Trimming removed 0 bases from V and 7 bases from J, with 7 bases in between. The CDR3 DNA is TGTGCCAGCAGCTTGGAGAGGGCTGAAAAACTGTTTTTT. Translating it yields CASSLERAEKLFF.

The chain recombines TRBV7-9 with TRBJ1-4; unclear D gene. Trimming removed 4 bases at V and 1 base at J, with 10 bases between. This CDR3 is built from 15 residues. In germline, CDR1 is SEHNR, CDR2 FQNEAQ (reference sequence). CDR3 bases: TGTGCCAGCAGCTCGCCGGCGGTAACTAATGAAAAACTGTTTTTT. Its translation is CASSSPAVTNEKLFF.

The chain has TRBV20-1 and TRBJ2-1; unclear D gene. CDR1 and CDR2 from the germline V gene are DFQATT and SNEGSKA (reference sequence). The CDR3 runs 14 residues. Deletions cut 7 bases from V and 0 bases from J, with 13 bases between. The CDR3 sequence: CSVYASSSYNEQFF. The CDR3, as DNA: TGCAGTGTCTACGCCTCGAGCTCCTACAATGAGCAGTTCTTC.

Many counts were recorded for this clonotype. V is TRBV11-2 and J is TRBJ1-2; no definite D call. Germline values: CDR1 SGHAT, CDR2 FQNNGV. This CDR3 spans 13 amino acids. V lost 5 bases to trimming and J lost 3 bases, with 10 bases between them. The CDR3 spells CASSLGAHYGYTF. The DNA of the CDR3 is TGTGCCAGCAGCCTTGGCGCCCACTATGGCTACACCTTC.

By proportion, this clonotype is medium-sized. The chain links TRBV5-1 to TRBJ2-3, with TRBD2 identical over 11 bases. From germline, CDR1 is SGHRS and CDR2 YFSETQ. With V trimmed by 0 bases and J by 2 bases, 5 bases remained unmatched. The CDR3 sequence is 17 residues long. CDR3 amino acids: CASSLEGTSGLTDTQYF. CDR3 DNA: TGCGCCAGCAGCTTGGAGGGGACTAGCGGCCTCACAGATACGCAGTATTTT.

In its sample, this clonotype was seen many times. CDR3 bases: TGCGCCAGCAGGGACCAGCAGGGAGGGAATTCACCCCTCCACTTT. Its translation: CASRDQQGGNSPLHF. J is TRBJ1-6 and V is TRBV5-1, with TRBD1 as a possible D gene (5 bases). This CDR3 comprises 15 residues. Germline assignment: CDR1 SGHRS and CDR2 YFSETQ. Deletions cut 5 bases from V and 7 bases from J, with 16 bases between. Drawing the rest from reference TRBV5-1 and TRBJ1-6, the complete variable domain is KAGVTQTPRYLIKTRGQQVTLSCSPISGHRSVSWYQQTPGQGLQFLFEYFSETQRNKGNFPGRFSGRQFSNSRSEMNVSTLELGDSALYLCASRDQQGGNSPLHFGNGTRLTVT.

The sample holds many counts of this clonotype. V and J are TRBV11-2 and TRBJ2-7, with 7 nucleotides matching TRBD1. The length of the CDR3 is 14 residues. J gave up 2 bases and V 3 bases, and 4 bases lay outside the gene matches. From germline, CDR1 is SGHAT and CDR2 FQNNGV. CDR3 region: CASSLPTGTYEQYF. In DNA form, the CDR3 reads TGTGCCAGCAGCTTGCCGACAGGGACCTACGAGCAGTACTTC. The whole variable domain, filled in from reference TRBV11-2 and TRBJ2-7, reads EAGVAQSPRYKIIEKRQSVAFWCNPISGHATLYWYQQILGQGPKLLIQFQNNGVVDDSQLPKDRFSAERLKGVDSTLKIQPAKLEDSAVYLCASSLPTGTYEQYFGPGTRLTVT.

The rearrangement joins TRBV5-1 to TRBJ2-7; 12 positions match TRBD1. This CDR3 is built from 16 residues. V trimming: 3 bases; J trimming: 3 bases; junction bases outside the gene matches: 7. Germline V lookup: CDR1 SGHRS, CDR2 YFSETQ. The CDR3 is CASSSGQGALNYEQYF. CDR3 nucleotide sequence: TGCGCCAGCAGCTCGGGACAGGGGGCTTTGAACTACGAGCAGTACTTC.